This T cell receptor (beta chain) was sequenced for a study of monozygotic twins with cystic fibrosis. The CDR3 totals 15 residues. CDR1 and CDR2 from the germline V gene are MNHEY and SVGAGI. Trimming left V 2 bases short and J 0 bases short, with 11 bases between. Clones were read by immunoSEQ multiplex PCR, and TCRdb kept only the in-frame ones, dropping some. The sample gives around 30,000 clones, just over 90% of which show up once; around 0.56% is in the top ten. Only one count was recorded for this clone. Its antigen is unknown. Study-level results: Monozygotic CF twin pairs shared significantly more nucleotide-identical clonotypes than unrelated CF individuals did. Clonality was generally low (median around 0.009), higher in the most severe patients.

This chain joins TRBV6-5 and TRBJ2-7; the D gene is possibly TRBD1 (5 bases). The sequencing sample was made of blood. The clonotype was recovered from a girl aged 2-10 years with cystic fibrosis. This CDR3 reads CASSYGAASSYEQYF. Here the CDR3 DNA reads TGTGCCAGCAGTTACGGGGCGGCGAGCTCCTACGAGCAGTACTTC.